The rows below give T cell receptor beta chains drawn from one sample of a study of blood T cell repertoires in COVID-19. Assay: immunoSEQ multiplex PCR; the TCRdb copy retains only in-frame clones and omits some. This table holds about 170,000 clones, roughly 78% found once. Sequences were obtained from PBMCs or T cells enriched from blood (not recorded which). The source is a woman in her 70s in a cohort exposed to, infected with or recovered from COVID-19 (not recorded which). Each CDR3 is given with its conserved first and last residue. A D gene is named only where the DNA matches it firmly. Only part of the rows carry a size: once, few, many, or a class if the clone is expanded.

j_gene | v_gene | d_gene | abundance | CDR3aa | CDR3nt
TRBJ1-1 | TRBV6-1 | . | . | CASSEAGVGGYTEAFF | TGTGCCAGCAGTGAAGCGGGGGTCGGGGGGTACACTGAAGCTTTCTTT
TRBJ2-7 | TRBV15 | TRBD1 | . | CATSRDRNSYEQYF | TGTGCCACCAGCAGGGACAGGAACTCCTACGAGCAGTACTTC
TRBJ2-4 | TRBV14 | . | . | CASSPGYENIQYF | TGTGCCAGCAGCCCAGGATACGAAAACATTCAGTACTTC
TRBJ2-1 | TRBV24-1 | TRBD1 | few | CATSDSTGASYNEQFF | TGTGCCACCAGTGACTCGACAGGGGCATCCTACAATGAGCAGTTCTTC
TRBJ2-3 | TRBV18 | TRBD2 | . | CASSLGLAGTDTQYF | TGTGCCAGCTCTCTTGGACTAGCGGGAACAGATACGCAGTATTTT
TRBJ2-5 | TRBV18 | TRBD1 | . | CASSSTGGAEETQYF | TGTGCCAGCTCATCGACAGGGGGCGCGGAGGAGACCCAGTACTTC
TRBJ1-1 | TRBV18 | TRBD1 | . | CASSPARGPTLHTEAFF | TGTGCCAGCTCACCAGCAAGGGGGCCAACACTTCACACTGAAGCTTTCTTT
TRBJ2-1 | TRBV5-1 | TRBD2 | few | CASSLVGLAGGQDEQFF | TGCGCCAGCAGCTTGGTCGGCCTAGCGGGAGGCCAGGATGAGCAGTTCTTC
TRBJ2-3 | TRBV10-1 | . | once | CASSDLAADTQYF | TGCGCCAGCAGTGACCTAGCAGCCGATACGCAGTATTTT
TRBJ1-5 | TRBV28 | . | . | CASSLLGRGSEQPQHF | TGTGCCAGCAGTTTATTAGGCAGGGGCAGCGAGCAACCCCAGCATTTT
TRBJ1-1 | TRBV6-5 | TRBD1 | . | CASGRGLREEAFF | TGTGCCAGTGGCAGGGGGCTCAGAGAAGAAGCTTTCTTT
TRBJ1-2 | TRBV4-3 | . | . | CASSQDLKAGLGGYTF | TGCGCCAGCAGCCAAGATCTGAAGGCAGGCTTGGGTGGCTACACCTTC
TRBJ1-3 | TRBV3-1/TRBV3-2 | . | . | CASSPTANSGNTIYF | TGTGCCAGCAGCCCGACAGCCAACTCTGGAAACACCATATATTTT
TRBJ1-6 | TRBV18 | . | . | CASSPRVGQGNSPLHF | TGTGCCAGCTCACCCCGAGTAGGGCAGGGTAATTCACCCCTCCACTTT
TRBJ2-1 | TRBV19 | . | once | CASSIDLFGGTPTYNEQFF | TGTGCCAGTAGTATAGATCTATTTGGCGGGACCCCCACCTACAATGAGCAGTTCTTC
TRBJ1-5 | TRBV5-1 | . | . | CASSLEGGNQPQHF | TGCGCCAGCAGCTTGGAAGGGGGTAATCAGCCCCAGCATTTT
TRBJ2-3 | TRBV6-5 | TRBD2 | . | CASSFQLAGRDTQYF | TGTGCCAGCAGTTTTCAACTAGCGGGACGAGATACGCAGTATTTT
TRBJ2-7 | TRBV5-1 | TRBD1 | . | CASRGTGLSYEQYF | TGCGCCAGCAGGGGGACAGGCCTCTCCTACGAGCAGTACTTC
TRBJ1-2 | TRBV6-5 | . | . | CASTTSGVEYGYTF | TGTGCCAGCACCACATCGGGGGTTGAGTATGGCTACACCTTC
TRBJ2-2 | TRBV7-2 | . | . | CASSLSGSTGELFF | TGTGCCAGCAGCTTATCAGGTTCTACCGGGGAGCTGTTTTTT
TRBJ1-2 | TRBV19 | TRBD1 | . | CASSITGTGVYGYTF | TGTGCCAGTAGTATAACCGGGACAGGGGTTTATGGCTACACCTTC
TRBJ2-4 | TRBV5-1 | TRBD1 | . | CASSLGPGQGNIQYF | TGCGCCAGCAGCTTGGGGCCCGGACAGGGGAACATTCAGTACTTC
TRBJ1-5 | TRBV11-2 | TRBD1 | . | CASSSTGIQPQHF | TGTGCCAGCAGCTCGACAGGGATCCAGCCCCAGCATTTT
TRBJ1-2 | TRBV7-9 | . | . | CASSFGPYYGYTF | TGTGCCAGCAGCTTTGGGCCCTACTATGGCTACACCTTC
TRBJ2-7 | TRBV18 | . | . | CASSPPGLGSYEQYF | TGTGCCAGCTCACCCCCGGGGTTAGGCTCCTACGAGCAGTACTTC
TRBJ1-5 | TRBV6-5 | . | . | CASSYGAGVNQPQHF | TGTGCCAGCAGTTACGGGGCAGGGGTAAATCAGCCCCAGCATTTT
TRBJ2-5 | TRBV5-1 | . | . | CASSSGPVGETQYF | TGCGCCAGCAGCTCTGGTCCGGTCGGAGAGACCCAGTACTTC
TRBJ1-3 | TRBV24-1 | . | . | CATSASGGGTIYF | TGTGCCACCAGTGCTTCAGGCGGGGGGACCATATATTTT
TRBJ1-3 | TRBV4-2 | . | once | CASSLDRQGNTIYF | TGTGCCAGCAGCCTCGATCGACAGGGAAACACCATATATTTT
TRBJ2-5 | TRBV5-4 | . | . | CASRKEPGETQYF | TGTGCCAGCAGGAAAGAGCCGGGGGAGACCCAGTACTTC
TRBJ2-5 | TRBV28 | TRBD1 | . | CASRRQGTQETQYF | TGTGCCAGCAGAAGACAGGGAACACAAGAGACCCAGTACTTC
TRBJ2-7 | TRBV28 | TRBD1 | . | CASSFGTVTYEQYF | TGTGCCAGCAGTTTCGGGACAGTCACCTACGAGCAGTACTTC
TRBJ2-2 | TRBV28 | TRBD2 | few | CASSPWTSGAPGELFF | TGTGCCAGCAGTCCCTGGACTAGCGGAGCGCCCGGGGAGCTGTTTTTT
TRBJ2-4 | TRBV4-1 | . | . | CASSQEPAAIAWAKNIQYF | TGCGCCAGCAGCCAAGAACCAGCGGCCATCGCTTGGGCCAAAAACATTCAGTACTTC
TRBJ2-7 | TRBV7-8 | TRBD2 | . | CASSLGLVAGSAAGQYF | TGTGCCAGCAGCTTAGGGTTGGTAGCGGGAAGTGCCGCAGGGCAGTACTTC
TRBJ2-2 | TRBV7-2 | . | . | CASSLQEVGELFF | TGTGCCAGCAGCTTACAGGAGGTCGGGGAGCTGTTTTTT
TRBJ1-2 | TRBV30 | . | . | CAWSVGSLNTF | TGTGCCTGGAGTGTAGGGAGCCTAAACACCTTC
TRBJ2-5 | TRBV7-2 | . | few | CASSPRQELETQYF | TGTGCCAGCAGCCCGAGACAGGAGTTGGAGACCCAGTACTTC